A single sample gave rise to the 11 T cell receptor beta chains below, sequenced in a study of T cell repertoires in cytomegalovirus infection. In TCRdb, the reads were re-called with MiXCR into one record per CDR3 protein. The table records hundreds of thousands of distinct CDR3 sequences, 17% of them present only once. Sequenced material: PBMCs. The receptor source for this set is a human donor in good health (CMV status not recorded). Some clones in this sample may be carry-over from other donors' samples.

This clonotype turned up a few times. This chain links TRBV5-1 with TRBJ2-1; 14 bases fit TRBD2. The germline CDR1 and CDR2 sequences are SGHRS and YFSETQ. V dropped 4 bases and J dropped 8; count of bases not matched to a gene: 5. The CDR3 covers 15 residues. The CDR3 region has the DNA TGCGCCAGCAGCGATAGACTAGCGGGGGGGCATGAGCAGTTCTTC. Translated: CASSDRLAGGHEQFF.

The V gene is TRBV6-5, the J gene TRBJ1-4, with D possibly TRBD1 on 6 matching bases. From germline, CDR1 is MNHEY and CDR2 SVGAGI. The CDR3 has 18 amino acids. Trimming took 2 bases from V and 8 from J, leaving 24 bases between them. For the CDR3, the DNA is TGTGCCAGCAGTTACAGCTCCGGGGGCTTGAGGAAGACCGAAAAACTGTTTTTT. This gives the protein CASSYSSGGLRKTEKLFF.

This clonotype came up a few times. The CDR3 loop reads CAISQLYEQYF. The DNA for the CDR3 is TGTGCCATCAGTCAGTTGTACGAGCAGTACTTC. V and J are TRBV10-3 and TRBJ2-7; no firm D call. CDR1 and CDR2 (germline): ENHRY, SYGVKD. The length of the CDR3 is 11 residues. The V and J ends lost 5 bases and 4 bases respectively, with 6 bases between them.

The table lists this clonotype with a few counts. The rearrangement links TRBV7-3 to TRBJ2-3; D is possibly TRBD1 or TRBD2 (6 bases each). In germline, CDR1 is SGHTA, CDR2 FQGTGA. This CDR3 contains 15 residues. Trimming pared 1 base from V and 2 bases from J, leaving 10 bases between. Here the CDR3 DNA reads TGTGCCAGCAGCTTAATAGGGGGGAACACAGATACGCAGTATTTT. Residues: CASSLIGGNTDTQYF.

The chain employs TRBV9 and TRBJ1-1; 10 nucleotides agree with TRBD1. Germline V gives CDR1 SGDLS, CDR2 YYNGEE. With 3 bases clipped from V and 3 bases from J, the junction kept 5 bases outside the gene matches. This CDR3 is 15 amino acids long. The CDR3 sequence: CASSAGTGVYTEAFF. CDR3 sequence (DNA): TGTGCCAGCAGCGCCGGGACAGGGGTCTACACTGAAGCTTTCTTT.

This clonotype was seen a few times. The CDR3: CASSLGLGTGGVMYF. The CDR3 nucleotides read TGTGCCAGCAGCTTGGGACTTGGGACAGGGGGCGTTATGTACTTC. V gene TRBV7-9 combines with J gene TRBJ2-7; TRBD1 matches 12 bases. V was pared by 3 bases and J by 12 bases, with 12 bases of the junction left unmatched. This CDR3 has 15 residues. Germline V gene lookup returns CDR1 SEHNR and CDR2 FQNEAQ (reference sequence).

The chain joins TRBV4-2 to TRBJ1-1; possible D gene TRBD1, 6 bases. Germline loops: CDR1 LGHNA, CDR2 YNFKEQ. The CDR3 is made up of 18 amino acids. Deletions cut 0 bases from V and 4 bases from J, with 21 bases between. In DNA, the CDR3 is TGTGCCAGCAGCCAAGATGTTGGCAGGGGATTACAGGGCACTGAAGCTTTCTTT. Protein sequence: CASSQDVGRGLQGTEAFF.

The chain carries TRBV6-6 and TRBJ2-5, with no clear D. Between the trimmed V and J ends, which lost 6 bases and 3 bases, there was a span of 14 bases. The CDR3 consists of 14 residues. Germline V gives CDR1 MNHNY, CDR2 SVGAGI (reference sequence). The CDR3 loop is CASSLTRSEETQYF. In nucleotides, the CDR3 is TGTGCCAGCAGCCTGACGCGGTCGGAAGAGACCCAGTACTTC.

This clonotype appeared many times. V gene TRBV19 combines with J gene TRBJ1-2, with TRBD1 matching over 8 bases. The trim removed 7 bases at V and 3 bases at J, leaving 10 bases unmatched. The CDR3 runs to 15 residues. Germline V gene lookup returns CDR1 LNHDA and CDR2 SQIVND (reference sequence). Here the CDR3 DNA reads TGTGCCAGTACCGAATCAGGGGGCGCATACTATGGCTACACCTTC. This translates into CASTESGGAYYGYTF.

This clonotype was detected many times. This rearrangement joins TRBV7-9 to TRBJ1-2, with D unclear. Germline V gene lookup returns CDR1 SEHNR and CDR2 FQNEAQ (reference sequence). The CDR3 totals 15 residues. V shed 1 base and J shed 6 bases, with 15 bases lying between them. The CDR3 spells CASSLEAARPDGYTF. The CDR3 DNA reads TGTGCCAGCAGCTTAGAGGCGGCCAGGCCCGATGGCTACACCTTC.

The chain combines TRBV7-9 with TRBJ2-7, with 8 bases matching TRBD2. Germline values: CDR1 SEHNR, CDR2 FQNEAQ (reference sequence). The CDR3 is 15 amino acids. The V segment lost 5 bases and the J segment 3 bases; nucleotides outside the gene matches: 9. The CDR3 region has the DNA TGTGCCAGCAGCCCACACGGGGGGGGGGACTACGAGCAGTACTTC. Its protein is CASSPHGGGDYEQYF.